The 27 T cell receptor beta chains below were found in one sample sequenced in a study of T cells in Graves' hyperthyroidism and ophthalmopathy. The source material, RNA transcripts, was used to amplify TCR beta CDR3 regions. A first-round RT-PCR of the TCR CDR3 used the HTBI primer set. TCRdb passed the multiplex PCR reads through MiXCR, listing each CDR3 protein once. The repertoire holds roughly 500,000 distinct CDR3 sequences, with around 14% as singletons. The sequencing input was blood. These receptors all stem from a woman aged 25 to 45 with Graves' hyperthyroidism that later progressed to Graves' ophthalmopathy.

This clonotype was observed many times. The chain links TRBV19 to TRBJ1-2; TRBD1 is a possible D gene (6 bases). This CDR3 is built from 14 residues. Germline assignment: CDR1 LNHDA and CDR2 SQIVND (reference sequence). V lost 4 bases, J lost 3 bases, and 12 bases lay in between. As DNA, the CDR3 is TGTGCCAGTAGTACCAAGACAGGAGACTATGGCTACACCTTC. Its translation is CASSTKTGDYGYTF.

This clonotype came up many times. As DNA, the CDR3 is TGTGCCTGGAGCCGAACTGTGAACACTGAAGCTTTCTTT. Its protein is CAWSRTVNTEAFF. The chain employs TRBV30 and TRBJ1-1, with D unclear. Germline loops: CDR1 GTSNPN, CDR2 SVGIG (reference sequence). The germline V and J ends were trimmed by 3 bases and 0 bases, with 8 bases remaining between them. This CDR3 contains 13 residues.

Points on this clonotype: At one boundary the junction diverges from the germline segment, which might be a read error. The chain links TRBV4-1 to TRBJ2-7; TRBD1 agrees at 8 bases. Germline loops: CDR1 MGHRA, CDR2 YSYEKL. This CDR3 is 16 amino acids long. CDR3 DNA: TGCACCAGCAGCCGGCTGACCGGGACAGGTTCGGGCGAGCAGTACTTC. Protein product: CTSSRLTGTGSGEQYF.

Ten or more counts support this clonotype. CDR3 region: CASSRPLETQYF. The CDR3 nucleotides are TGTGCCAGCAGTAGGCCCTTGGAGACCCAGTACTTC. V is TRBV7-2 and J is TRBJ2-5; D is uncertain. The CDR3 runs 12 residues. Germline V lookup: CDR1 SGHTA, CDR2 FQGNSA. V was cut by 6 bases and J by 5 bases, with 10 bases left in between.

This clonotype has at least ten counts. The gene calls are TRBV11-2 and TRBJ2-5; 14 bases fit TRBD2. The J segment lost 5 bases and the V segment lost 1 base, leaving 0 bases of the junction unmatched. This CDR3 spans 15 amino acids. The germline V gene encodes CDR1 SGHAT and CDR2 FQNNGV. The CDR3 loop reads CASSLGLAGGETQYF. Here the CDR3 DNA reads TGTGCCAGCAGCTTAGGACTAGCGGGAGGGGAGACCCAGTACTTC.

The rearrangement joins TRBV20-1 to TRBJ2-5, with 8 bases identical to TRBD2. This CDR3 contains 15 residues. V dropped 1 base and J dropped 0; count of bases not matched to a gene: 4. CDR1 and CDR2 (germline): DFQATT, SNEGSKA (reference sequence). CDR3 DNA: TGCAGTGCTAGAGGGAAGCGGGGGAACCAAGAGACCCAGTACTTC. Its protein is CSARGKRGNQETQYF.

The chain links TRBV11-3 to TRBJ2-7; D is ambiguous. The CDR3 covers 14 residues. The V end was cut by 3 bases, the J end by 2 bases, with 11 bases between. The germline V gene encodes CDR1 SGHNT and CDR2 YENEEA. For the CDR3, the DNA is TGTGCCAGCAGCTTCGGCATTATACCCTACGAGCAGTACTTC. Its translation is CASSFGIIPYEQYF.

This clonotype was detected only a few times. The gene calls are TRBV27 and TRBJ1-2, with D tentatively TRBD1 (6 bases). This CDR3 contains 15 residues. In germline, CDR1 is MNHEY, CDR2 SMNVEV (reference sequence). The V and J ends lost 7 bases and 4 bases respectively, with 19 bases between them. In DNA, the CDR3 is TGTGCCAGCACCCAGATAGCAGGGACAAGCTATGGCTACACCTTC. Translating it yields CASTQIAGTSYGYTF.

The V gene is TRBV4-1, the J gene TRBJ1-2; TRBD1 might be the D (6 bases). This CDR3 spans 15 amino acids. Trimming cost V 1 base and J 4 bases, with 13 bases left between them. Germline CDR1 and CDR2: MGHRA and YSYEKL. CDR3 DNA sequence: TGCGCCAGCAGCCAAGGGCCGGGGGCGAGCTATGGCTACACCTTC. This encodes CASSQGPGASYGYTF.

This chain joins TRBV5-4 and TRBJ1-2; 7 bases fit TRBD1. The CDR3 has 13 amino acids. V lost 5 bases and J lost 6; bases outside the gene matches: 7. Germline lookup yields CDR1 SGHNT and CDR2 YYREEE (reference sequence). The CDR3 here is CASSLQGGHGYTF. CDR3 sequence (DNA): TGTGCCAGCAGTCTCCAGGGGGGCCATGGCTACACCTTC.

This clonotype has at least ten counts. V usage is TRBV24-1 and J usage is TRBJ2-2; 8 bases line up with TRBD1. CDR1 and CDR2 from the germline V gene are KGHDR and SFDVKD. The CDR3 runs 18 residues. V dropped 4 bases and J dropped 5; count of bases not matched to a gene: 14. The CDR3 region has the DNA TGTGCCACCAGTGACGGGACAGGCACAAGGGAAGAAACCGGGGAGCTGTTTTTT. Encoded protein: CATSDGTGTREETGELFF.

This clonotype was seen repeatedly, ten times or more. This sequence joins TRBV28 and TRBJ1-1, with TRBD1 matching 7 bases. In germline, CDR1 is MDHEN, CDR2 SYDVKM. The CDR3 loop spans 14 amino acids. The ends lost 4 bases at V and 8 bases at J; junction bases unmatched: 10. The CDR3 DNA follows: TGTGCCAGCAGTTCGGAGGGGGCGCGCGGGGAAGCTTTCTTT. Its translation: CASSSEGARGEAFF.

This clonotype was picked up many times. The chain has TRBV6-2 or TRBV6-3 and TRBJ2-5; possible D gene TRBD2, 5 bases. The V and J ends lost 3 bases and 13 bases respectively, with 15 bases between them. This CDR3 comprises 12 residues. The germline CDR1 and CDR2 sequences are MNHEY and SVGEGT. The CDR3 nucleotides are TGTGCCAGCAGTTATACAGCAGGACTGCCGTACTTC. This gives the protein CASSYTAGLPYF.

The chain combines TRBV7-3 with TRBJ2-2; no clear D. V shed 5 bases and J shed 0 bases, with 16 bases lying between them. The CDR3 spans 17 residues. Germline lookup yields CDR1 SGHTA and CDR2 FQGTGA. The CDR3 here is CASSPPLQWTNTGELFF. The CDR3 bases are TGTGCCAGCAGCCCCCCTCTGCAGTGGACGAACACCGGGGAGCTGTTTTTT.

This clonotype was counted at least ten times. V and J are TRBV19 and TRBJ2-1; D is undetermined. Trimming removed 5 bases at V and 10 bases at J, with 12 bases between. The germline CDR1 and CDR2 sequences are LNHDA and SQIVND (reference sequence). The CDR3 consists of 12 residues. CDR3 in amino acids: CASSAHGEEQFF. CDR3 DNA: TGTGCCAGTAGTGCTCATGGAGAAGAGCAGTTCTTC.

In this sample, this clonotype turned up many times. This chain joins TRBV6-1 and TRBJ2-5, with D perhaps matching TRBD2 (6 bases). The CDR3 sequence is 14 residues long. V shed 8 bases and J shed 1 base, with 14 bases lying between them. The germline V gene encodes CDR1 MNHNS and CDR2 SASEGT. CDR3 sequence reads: CASGGTPFQETQYF. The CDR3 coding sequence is TGTGCCAGCGGCGGGACCCCCTTCCAAGAGACCCAGTACTTC.

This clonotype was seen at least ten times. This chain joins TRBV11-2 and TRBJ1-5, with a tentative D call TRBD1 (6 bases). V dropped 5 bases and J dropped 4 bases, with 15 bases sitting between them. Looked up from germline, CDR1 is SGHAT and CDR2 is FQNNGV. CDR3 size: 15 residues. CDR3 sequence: CASSRVEGGNQPQHF. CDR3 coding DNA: TGTGCCAGCAGCCGAGTAGAAGGGGGGAATCAGCCCCAGCATTTT.

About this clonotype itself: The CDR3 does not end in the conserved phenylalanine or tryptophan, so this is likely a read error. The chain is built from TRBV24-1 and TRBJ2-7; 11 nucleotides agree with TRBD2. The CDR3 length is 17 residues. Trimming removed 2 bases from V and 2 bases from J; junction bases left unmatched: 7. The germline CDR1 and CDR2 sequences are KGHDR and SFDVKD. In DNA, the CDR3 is TGTGCCACCAGTGATTCGCCTAGCGGGAGGTGGACCTACGAGCAGTACCTC. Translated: CATSDSPSGRWTYEQYL.

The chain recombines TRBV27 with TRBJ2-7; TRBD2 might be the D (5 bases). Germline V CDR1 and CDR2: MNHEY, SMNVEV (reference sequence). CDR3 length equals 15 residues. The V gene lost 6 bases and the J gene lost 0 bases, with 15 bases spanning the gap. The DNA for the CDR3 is TGTGCCAGCAGCTCGGGGTCGATCCTCTCCTACGAGCAGTACTTC. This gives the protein CASSSGSILSYEQYF.

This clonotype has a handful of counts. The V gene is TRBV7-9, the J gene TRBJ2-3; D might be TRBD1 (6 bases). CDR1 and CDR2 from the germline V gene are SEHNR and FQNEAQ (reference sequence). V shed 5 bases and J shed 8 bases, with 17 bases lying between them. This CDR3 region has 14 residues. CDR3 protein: CASSPQGFRGTQYF. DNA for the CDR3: TGTGCCAGCAGCCCACAGGGTTTCCGAGGTACGCAGTATTTT.

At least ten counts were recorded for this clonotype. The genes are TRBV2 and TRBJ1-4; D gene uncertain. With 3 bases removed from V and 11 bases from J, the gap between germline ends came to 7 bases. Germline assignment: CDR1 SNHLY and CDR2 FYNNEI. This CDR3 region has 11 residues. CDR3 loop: CASSDLAKLFF. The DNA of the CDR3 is TGTGCCAGCAGTGACTTAGCCAAACTGTTTTTT.

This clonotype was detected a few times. Here the CDR3 reads CASREGAGRYEQYF. The CDR3 DNA is TGTGCCAGCAGGGAGGGGGCTGGAAGATACGAGCAGTACTTC. J is TRBJ2-7 and V is TRBV27; TRBD1 might be the D (7 bases). The CDR3 is 14 amino acids. The germline gives CDR1 MNHEY, CDR2 SMNVEV (reference sequence). Trimming removed 6 bases from V and 4 bases from J, with 16 bases in between.

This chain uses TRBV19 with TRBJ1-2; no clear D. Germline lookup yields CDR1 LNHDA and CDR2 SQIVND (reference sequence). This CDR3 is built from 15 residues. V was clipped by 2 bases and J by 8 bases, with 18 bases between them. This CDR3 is CASSITVVSFRGYTF. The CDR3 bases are TGTGCCAGTAGTATAACGGTGGTCAGCTTTCGAGGCTACACCTTC.

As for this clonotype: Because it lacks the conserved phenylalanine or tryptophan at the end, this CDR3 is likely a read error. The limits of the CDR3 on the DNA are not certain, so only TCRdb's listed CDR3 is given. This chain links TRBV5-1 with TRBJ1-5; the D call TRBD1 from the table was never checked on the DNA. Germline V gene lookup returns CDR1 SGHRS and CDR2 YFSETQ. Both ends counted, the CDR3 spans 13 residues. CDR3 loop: CASSLGGNQPPHV.

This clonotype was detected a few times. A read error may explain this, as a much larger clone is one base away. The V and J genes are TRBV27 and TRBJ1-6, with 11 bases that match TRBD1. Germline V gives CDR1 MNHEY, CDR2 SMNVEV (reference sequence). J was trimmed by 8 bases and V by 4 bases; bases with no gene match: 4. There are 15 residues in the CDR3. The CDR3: CASSYGTGGDSPLHF. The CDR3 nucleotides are TGTGCCAGCAGTTACGGGACAGGGGGAGATTCACCCCTCCACTTT.

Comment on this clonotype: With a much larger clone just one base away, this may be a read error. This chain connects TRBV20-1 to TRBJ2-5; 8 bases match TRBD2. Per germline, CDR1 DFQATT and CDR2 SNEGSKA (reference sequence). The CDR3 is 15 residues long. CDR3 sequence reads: CSAPGVRAGGETEYF. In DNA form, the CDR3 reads TGCAGTGCTCCCGGGGTTCGGGCGGGAGGCGAGACCGAGTACTTC.

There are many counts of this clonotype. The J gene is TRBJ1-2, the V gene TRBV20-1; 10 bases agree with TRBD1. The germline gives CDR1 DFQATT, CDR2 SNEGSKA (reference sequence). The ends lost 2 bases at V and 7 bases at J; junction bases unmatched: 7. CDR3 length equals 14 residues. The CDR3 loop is CSARFGTGESGYTF. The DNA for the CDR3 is TGCAGTGCTAGATTTGGGACAGGGGAGAGTGGCTACACCTTC.